This T cell receptor (beta chain) is from a study of cytomegalovirus exposure and HLA in healthy donors. Study-wide points: Specificity of a few CMV-associated chains for CMV antigens was verified in vitro. The authors later found TCR association rates varying by HLA locus, with DRB1 most and HLA-C fewest.

V was trimmed by 4 bases and J by 3 bases, leaving 11 bases between them. Looked up from germline, CDR1 is KGHSH and CDR2 is LQKENI. The CDR3 consists of 14 residues. Turning to this clone: Its antigen remains unknown.

The PCR used 60 Vbeta and 13 Jbeta primers. Sequenced by immunoSEQ multiplex PCR; TCRdb stores in-frame clones only, minus some. This sample has under 100,000 clones; more than 60% occur once, and the top ten carry approximately 9.2%. The specimen sequenced was PBMCs. The sequence was collected from a human donor in good health. The V call is TRBV18, the J call TRBJ2-3; a possible D gene is TRBD1 (7 bases). The CDR3 DNA reads TGTGCCAGCTCACGATCAGGGGGGACAGATACGCAGTATTTT. Translated, it gives CASSRSGGTDTQYF.